Detailed here is one T cell receptor beta chain. Its cognate antigen is unknown. These donors were members of the approximately 120-subject validation cohort, a group separate from the roughly 670-subject first cohort. This sample stems from a study of cytomegalovirus exposure and HLA in healthy donors. Study-wide points: Most observed TCR sequences were rare, whereas some public TCRs were detected in many donors. 150 or so TCR beta chains were listed as cytomegalovirus-associated.

Trimming left V 5 bases short and J 4 bases short, with 17 bases between. The CDR3 spans 15 residues. CDR1 and CDR2 (germline): SGHTA, FQGTGA. Generated by immunoSEQ multiplex PCR, the TCRdb table keeps only in-frame clones and is missing some. This sample yields about 280,000 clones, of which 70% to 90% are seen a single time; approximately 0.88% belongs to the top ten. The rearrangement links TRBV7-3 to TRBJ1-1; no definite D call. This receptor was identified in a woman aged 18 to 35 in good health and CMV-seronegative. Sequencing was performed on PBMCs. The CDR3 here is CASSDRGKPPTEAFF. CDR3 sequence (DNA): TGTGCCAGCAGCGACCGAGGCAAGCCCCCCACTGAAGCTTTCTTT.